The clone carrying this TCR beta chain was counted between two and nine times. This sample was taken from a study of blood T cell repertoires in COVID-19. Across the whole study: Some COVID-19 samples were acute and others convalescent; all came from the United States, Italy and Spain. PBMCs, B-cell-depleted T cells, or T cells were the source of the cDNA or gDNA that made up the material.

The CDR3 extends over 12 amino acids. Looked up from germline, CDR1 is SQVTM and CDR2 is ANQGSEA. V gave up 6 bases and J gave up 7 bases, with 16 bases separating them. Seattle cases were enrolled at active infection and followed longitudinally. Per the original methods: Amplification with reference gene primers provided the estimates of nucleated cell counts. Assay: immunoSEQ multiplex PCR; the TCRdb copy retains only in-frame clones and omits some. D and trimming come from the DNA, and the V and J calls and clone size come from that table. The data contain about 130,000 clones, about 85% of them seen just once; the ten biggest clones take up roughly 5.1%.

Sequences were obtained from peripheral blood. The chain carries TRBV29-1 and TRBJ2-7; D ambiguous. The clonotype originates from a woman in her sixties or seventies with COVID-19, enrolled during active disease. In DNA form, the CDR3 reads TGCAGCGTGCTTCTGGTCCGCGGAGAGCAGTACTTC. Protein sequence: CSVLLVRGEQYF.